These 2 T cell receptor beta chains share one sample of origin, sequenced in a study of tumor-infiltrating lymphocytes in primary liver carcinoma (dated by TCRdb to about 2017). RNA from unsorted whole blood was extracted with TRIzol reagent, and germline DNA was obtained with the DNeasy Blood & Tissue kit. The listed sequencing device is Illumina HiSeq 2500. Starting from approximately 460 ng total RNA, TCRbeta-specific cDNA was produced by reverse transcription with a constant-region primer and ProtoScript II reverse transcriptase. Three nested multiplex PCR rounds, following a slightly modified ARM-PCR procedure, were used to build the TCRbeta libraries. Each of the first two PCR rounds ran for nine to eleven cycles and used multiplex TRBV1-TRBV30 forward primers together with a Cbeta reverse primer. TCRdb ran its own pipeline on the public reads, namely fastp trimming at Q25 and MiXCR clone calling, and kept in-frame beta chains. Each entry is one CDR3 protein sequence, shown with its most common DNA and genes. This sample lists about 200,000 distinct CDR3 sequences; around 60% were detected once. Clones ranked in the top ten supply around 7.1% of the sample.

The sequenced material came from peripheral blood. Receptors originate from an older woman with primary liver carcinoma and hepatitis B virus infection.

Concerning this clonotype itself: This is likely a read error, given that the CDR3 carries no conserved phenylalanine or tryptophan at its end. The rearrangement links TRBV12-3 or TRBV12-4 to TRBJ1-5; possibly TRBD1 for D (5 bases). This CDR3 is built from 12 residues. V was cut by 4 bases and J by 6 bases, with 7 bases left in between. CDR3 region: CASSWGVQPQHL. The CDR3, as DNA: TGTGCCAGCAGTTGGGGCGTTCAGCCCCAGCATCTT.

A word on this clonotype: A read error may produce the germline difference seen at one junction end. V usage is TRBV4-1 and J usage is TRBJ2-5; the match to TRBD2 covers 8 bases. The CDR3 is 15 residues long. Germline loops: CDR1 MGHRA, CDR2 YSYEKL. In DNA, the CDR3 is TGCGTCAGCAGCCAAGTCAGAGCGGGAGTTGAGACCCAGTACTTC. It yields the protein CVSSQVRAGVETQYF.